This T cell receptor (beta chain) was observed in a study of blood T cell repertoires in COVID-19. The wider study: Donors in the United States, Italy and Spain gave samples during acute or convalescent COVID-19. PBMCs, B-cell-depleted T cells, or T cells provided the cDNA or gDNA that made up the material.

CDR3 size: 14 residues. Germline V gene data show CDR1 as SGHRS and CDR2 as YFSETQ. Between the trimmed V and J ends, which lost 4 bases and 4 bases, there was a span of 15 bases. Source study methods: Amplification of reference gene primers was used by the study to estimate nucleated cell counts. Data came from immunoSEQ multiplex PCR; TCRdb stores just in-frame clones and leaves some out. V, J and clone size are taken as reported in that table, and D and trimming were inferred from the DNA itself. Among about 140,000 clones listed, about 80% were seen once. This sequence was found in a human donor in a cohort sampled during active COVID-19. Sample: peripheral blood. The chain is built from TRBV5-1 and TRBJ2-7, with a tentative D call TRBD2 (5 bases). The CDR3 region is CASSTTRGIYEQYF. The CDR3 nucleotides are TGCGCCAGCAGCACGACACGGGGAATATACGAGCAGTACTTC.